Sequencing of this TCR beta chain was carried out in a study of T cell responses to AZD1222 COVID-19 vaccine. Method: immunoSEQ multiplex PCR; TCRdb's copy keeps in-frame clones and lacks some. The sample has approximately 150,000 clones, 88% seen once. Points on this clone: At the DNA level, this CDR3 is encoded by other sequences in the same sample as well.

The CDR3 has 14 amino acids. Germline CDR1 reads KGHDR; CDR2 reads SFDVKD. Trimming took 0 bases from V and 1 from J, leaving 3 bases between them. V is TRBV24-1 and J is TRBJ1-5, with unresolved D. This TCR was sampled from an adult in good health. The specimen comprised peripheral blood, sampled on day 0 of AZD1222 vaccination. Written as DNA, the CDR3 is TGTGCCACCAGTGATTTGGACAGCAATCAGCCCCAGCATTTT. Its protein is CATSDLDSNQPQHF.